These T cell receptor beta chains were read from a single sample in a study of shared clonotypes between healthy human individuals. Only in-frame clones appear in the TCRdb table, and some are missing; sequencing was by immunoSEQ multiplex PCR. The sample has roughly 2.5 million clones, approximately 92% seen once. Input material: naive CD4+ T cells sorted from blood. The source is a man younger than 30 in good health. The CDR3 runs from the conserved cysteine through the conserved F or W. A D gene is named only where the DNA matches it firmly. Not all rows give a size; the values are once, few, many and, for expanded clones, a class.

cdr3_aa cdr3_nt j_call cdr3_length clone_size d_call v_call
CASSERSRGYQETQYF TGTGCCAGTAGTGAGAGATCGAGGGGGTACCAAGAGACCCAGTACTTC TRBJ2-5 16 - - TRBV19
CASSPGQQYTEAFF TGTGCCAGCTCACCGGGACAGCAATACACTGAAGCTTTCTTT TRBJ1-1 14 - TRBD1 TRBV18
CAITTGPSTDTQYF TGTGCCATCACGACAGGGCCTAGCACAGATACGCAGTATTTT TRBJ2-3 14 - TRBD1 TRBV10-3
CASTNSLNTEAFF TGTGCCAGCACTAACAGCCTGAACACTGAAGCTTTCTTT TRBJ1-1 13 - - TRBV6-5
CASSPMEAHSYGYTF TGTGCCAGCAGCCCTATGGAGGCCCATTCCTATGGCTACACCTTC TRBJ1-2 15 - - TRBV7-6
CASETGRDQPQHF TGTGCCAGCGAGACAGGACGGGATCAGCCCCAGCATTTT TRBJ1-5 13 - - TRBV2
CASSFGGLNSPLHF TGTGCCAGCAGCTTTGGGGGGCTTAATTCACCCCTCCACTTT TRBJ1-6 14 - - TRBV5-4
CASSLRDPSTDTQYF TGTGCCAGCAGCTTGCGGGACCCTAGCACAGATACGCAGTATTTT TRBJ2-3 15 - - TRBV11-2
CASSYGGPITGELFF TGTGCCAGCAGTTATGGGGGGCCGATCACCGGGGAGCTGTTTTTT TRBJ2-2 15 - - TRBV6-5
CAWSGRANYGYTF TGTGCCTGGAGTGGTAGGGCGAACTATGGCTACACCTTC TRBJ1-2 13 - - TRBV30
CATSRGGGETQYF TGTGCCACCAGCAGAGGGGGTGGGGAGACCCAGTACTTC TRBJ2-5 13 - - TRBV15
CASGGQLYEQYF TGTGCCAGCGGAGGACAGCTTTACGAGCAGTACTTC TRBJ2-7 12 - - TRBV6-6
CASSARGQLNEKLFF TGTGCCAGCAGTGCCCGGGGACAGCTTAATGAAAAACTGTTTTTT TRBJ1-4 15 - TRBD1 TRBV2
CASSLEGNNSPLHF TGCGCCAGCAGCTTGGAGGGGAATAATTCACCCCTCCACTTT TRBJ1-6 14 - - TRBV5-1
CASSVGRNSYEQYF TGTGCCAGCAGTGTTGGACGGAACTCCTACGAGCAGTACTTC TRBJ2-7 14 - - TRBV2
CASSLVGTGGSEQYF TGTGCCAGCAGCTTAGTGGGGACAGGGGGCTCCGAGCAGTACTTC TRBJ2-7 15 - TRBD1 TRBV7-9
CASSPGQDHGYTF TGTGCCAGCTCACCAGGACAGGATCATGGCTACACCTTC TRBJ1-2 13 - TRBD1 TRBV18
CASRRDGTYEQYF TGTGCCAGCAGGCGGGACGGGACCTACGAGCAGTACTTC TRBJ2-7 13 - - TRBV7-9
CASSVGGLSNQPQHF TGTGCCAGCAGTGTAGGGGGGTTGAGCAATCAGCCCCAGCATTTT TRBJ1-5 15 few - TRBV2
CASSHIGTAAKNIQYF TGCGCCAGCAGCCACATTGGGACAGCGGCCAAAAACATTCAGTACTTC TRBJ2-4 16 - TRBD1 TRBV23-1
CASSYVDQDRNQPQHF TGTGCCAGCAGTTACGTCGACCAGGACAGAAATCAGCCCCAGCATTTT TRBJ1-5 16 - - TRBV6-5
CASSLEGGQYQETQYF TGCGCCAGCAGCTTGGAGGGGGGGCAGTACCAAGAGACCCAGTACTTC TRBJ2-5 16 - - TRBV5-1
CASSRQGDYGYTF TGCGCCAGCAGCAGACAGGGGGACTATGGCTACACCTTC TRBJ1-2 13 - TRBD1 TRBV5-1
CAIEPGGSSGEQFF TGTGCCATCGAACCGGGGGGCTCGTCTGGTGAGCAGTTCTTC TRBJ2-1 14 once - TRBV10-3
CASSLLAERSNYDYTF TGTGCCAGCAGCTTATTGGCAGAGCGATCTAACTATGACTACACCTTC TRBJ1-2 16 - - TRBV7-9
CSEAENTEAFF TGCAGCGAGGCGGAGAACACTGAAGCTTTCTTT TRBJ1-1 11 - - TRBV29-1
CASSKDRGKSYEQYF TGTGCCAGCAGCAAAGACAGGGGGAAAAGCTACGAGCAGTACTTC TRBJ2-7 15 - - TRBV21-1
CASSQDVTTSREQFF TGCGCCAGCAGCCAAGATGTGACGACTAGCAGGGAGCAGTTCTTC TRBJ2-1 15 few TRBD2 TRBV4-3
CSVEFPGPETQYF TGCAGCGTTGAATTTCCGGGGCCAGAGACCCAGTACTTC TRBJ2-5 13 - - TRBV29-1
CASSLSTGQGINEQFF TGTGCCAGCAGCTTATCTACGGGACAGGGGATCAATGAGCAGTTCTTC TRBJ2-1 16 - TRBD1 TRBV11-1
CAIRDRMNTEAFF TGTGCCATCAGGGACCGAATGAACACTGAAGCTTTCTTT TRBJ1-1 13 few - TRBV10-3
CASSSSGAEQYF TGCGCCAGCAGCTCCTCAGGCGCCGAGCAGTACTTC TRBJ2-7 12 - - TRBV5-1
CAWSPGQVYEQYF TGTGCCTGGAGTCCCGGACAGGTCTACGAGCAGTACTTC TRBJ2-7 13 - TRBD1 TRBV30
CSVDSGRGHEQFF TGCAGCGTTGACAGCGGGAGGGGTCATGAGCAGTTCTTC TRBJ2-1 13 - TRBD2 TRBV29-1
CASSLGRGDTQYF TGTGCCAGCAGTTTGGGGAGGGGAGATACGCAGTATTTT TRBJ2-3 13 - TRBD2 TRBV27
CASSQVGALDTQYF TGCGCCAGCAGCCAAGTAGGTGCACTAGATACGCAGTATTTT TRBJ2-3 14 - - TRBV4-1
CASSLETSGGASTDTQYF TGTGCCAGCAGCTTAGAGACTAGCGGGGGAGCTAGCACAGATACGCAGTATTTT TRBJ2-3 18 - TRBD2 TRBV11-2
CASSPKGDNSPLHF TGTGCCAGCTCACCTAAAGGCGATAATTCACCCCTCCACTTT TRBJ1-6 14 - - TRBV18
CASSNGGAGETQYF TGCGCCAGCAGCAACGGGGGGGCCGGGGAGACCCAGTACTTC TRBJ2-5 14 once TRBD2 TRBV5-1
CASSPGGQGRRELFF TGTGCCAGCAGCCCTGGGGGCCAGGGGCGCCGGGAGCTGTTTTTT TRBJ2-2 15 - - TRBV7-6
CASSPGEGTGELFF TGTGCCAGCAGCCCGGGGGAGGGCACCGGGGAGCTGTTTTTT TRBJ2-2 14 - TRBD2 TRBV5-4
CASSLEINEQFF TGTGCCAGCAGCTTAGAAATAAATGAGCAGTTCTTC TRBJ2-1 12 - - TRBV11-2
CASSPQGGLVVGQFF TGTGCCAGCAGCCCACAGGGGGGTTTGGTCGTCGGGCAGTTCTTC TRBJ2-1 15 - TRBD1 TRBV7-2
CANKKRTGENEKLFF TGTGCCAACAAGAAAAGGACAGGAGAGAATGAAAAACTGTTTTTT TRBJ1-4 15 - TRBD1 TRBV6-1
CASSLGAAAETQYF TGTGCCAGCAGCTTGGGGGCAGCTGCAGAGACCCAGTACTTC TRBJ2-5 14 - - TRBV5-4
CASSLISGGYTEAFF TGCGCCAGCAGCTTGATTTCCGGGGGGTACACTGAAGCTTTCTTT TRBJ1-1 15 - - TRBV5-1
CASSLDLAGGKTQYF TGCGCCAGCAGCTTGGATCTAGCGGGAGGGAAGACCCAGTACTTC TRBJ2-5 15 - TRBD2 TRBV5-1
CASSIGQAQRETQYF TGTGCCAGTAGTATCGGACAAGCCCAGAGAGAGACCCAGTACTTC TRBJ2-5 15 - - TRBV19
CSVRGGDNEQFF TGCAGCGTCAGGGGGGGGGACAATGAGCAGTTCTTC TRBJ2-1 12 - - TRBV29-1
CASWGLAGVSEQYF TGTGCCAGCTGGGGGCTAGCGGGAGTATCAGAGCAGTACTTC TRBJ2-7 14 - TRBD2 TRBV2